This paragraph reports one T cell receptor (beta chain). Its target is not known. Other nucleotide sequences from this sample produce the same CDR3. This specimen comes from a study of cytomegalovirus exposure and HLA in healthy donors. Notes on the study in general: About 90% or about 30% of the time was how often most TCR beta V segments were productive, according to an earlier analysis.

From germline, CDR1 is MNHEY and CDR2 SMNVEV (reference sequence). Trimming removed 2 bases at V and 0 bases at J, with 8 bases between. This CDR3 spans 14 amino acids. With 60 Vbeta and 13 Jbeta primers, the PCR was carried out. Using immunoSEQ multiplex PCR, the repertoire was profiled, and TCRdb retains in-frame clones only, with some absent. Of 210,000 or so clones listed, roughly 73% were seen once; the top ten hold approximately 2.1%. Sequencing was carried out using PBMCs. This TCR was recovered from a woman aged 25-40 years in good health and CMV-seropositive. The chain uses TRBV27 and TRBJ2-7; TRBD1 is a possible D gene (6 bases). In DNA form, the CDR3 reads TGTGCCAGCAGTTTAAACAGGGTCTCCTACGAGCAGTACTTC. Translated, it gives CASSLNRVSYEQYF.